This TCR beta chain was identified in a study of CD8 T cells in ankylosing spondylitis. The CDR3 is 14 amino acids. Trimming removed 7 bases at V and 2 bases at J, with 15 bases between. TCRdb redid the calling of the 5' RACE reads with MiXCR, one entry per CDR3 protein. The sample lists approximately 340,000 distinct CDR3 sequences; about 15% were seen once. This clonotype was counted between two and nine times. This sequence was found in a male donor with ankylosing spondylitis or in good health (not recorded which). The sequencing sample was made of blood, either unsorted or a sorted T cell fraction (not recorded which). The genes are TRBV12-3 or TRBV12-4 and TRBJ2-7; D is undetermined. CDR3 residues: CASTGRPNAYEQYF. DNA for the CDR3: TGTGCCAGCACCGGAAGGCCTAACGCCTACGAGCAGTACTTC.